A single TCR beta chain is shown here with its context. Its antigen is undetermined. Lactation, pregnancy, other autoimmune disease or uncontrolled infection led to exclusion of patients. The source of the sample is a study of T cells in Graves' hyperthyroidism and ophthalmopathy. Study-level results: Blood also showed most of the thyroid clonotypes that were expanded above 0.001. Ophthalmopathy was distinguished from stable hyperthyroidism by 13 V-J signatures.

It was RNA transcripts that yielded the amplified TCR beta CDR3 regions. First-round RT-PCR targeting the TCR CDR3 was performed with the HTBI primer set. TCRdb analysed the multiplex PCR reads with MiXCR anew, one entry per CDR3 protein. The sample records 89,000 or so distinct CDR3 sequences, 35% to 50% being singletons. The sample consisted of peripheral blood or thyroid tissue (not recorded which). The receptor's source is a woman aged 25 to 39 with Graves' hyperthyroidism.

DNA of the CDR3: TGTGCCAGCAGTAGGGGGGGCACCGGGGAGACCCAGTACTTC. Translation gives CASSRGGTGETQYF. The chain joins TRBV12-3 or TRBV12-4 to TRBJ2-5; perhaps TRBD2 as D (7 bases). This CDR3 has 14 residues. V was cut by 5 bases and J by 5 bases, with 15 bases left in between.